This is a list of T cell receptor beta chains from one sample in a study of blood T cell repertoires in COVID-19. TCRdb's copy holds only in-frame clones and misses some; the assay was immunoSEQ multiplex PCR. Among approximately 96,000 clones listed, around nine tenths were seen once. Sequencing was done on a sample of peripheral blood. The receptors were sampled from a woman of 80 years or more with acute or convalescent COVID-19. Both conserved end residues are part of each CDR3. Fields, in order: clone size, V gene, D gene, J gene, CDR3 protein, CDR3 DNA. A D gene is named only where the DNA matches it firmly. Clone size, where shown, is once, few, many, or a class for clones that have expanded.

>once|TRBV6-5|TRBD1|TRBJ1-1
CASRRTGSLNTEAFF
TGTGCCAGCAGACGGACAGGTTCCTTGAACACTGAAGCTTTCTTT
>-|TRBV7-2|-|TRBJ2-3
CASSLGTPGLDTQYF
TGTGCCAGCAGCTTAGGCACACCAGGTTTAGATACGCAGTATTTT
>-|TRBV29-1|-|TRBJ2-3
CSVEGDGSPDTQYF
TGCAGCGTTGAGGGGGACGGGAGCCCAGATACGCAGTATTTT
>-|TRBV4-3|TRBD1|TRBJ1-3
CASSQVLGGYFSGNTIYF
TGCGCCAGCAGCCAAGTTTTAGGGGGCTACTTCTCTGGAAACACCATATATTTT
>few|TRBV2|TRBD1|TRBJ1-3
CASSQQGSRAGNTIYF
TGTGCCAGCAGTCAACAGGGGAGCCGCGCTGGAAACACCATATATTTT
>-|TRBV5-1|-|TRBJ1-1
CASSLKDWRPLSPMNTEAFF
TGCGCCAGCAGCTTGAAAGACTGGAGGCCCTTATCCCCGATGAACACTGAAGCTTTCTTT
>-|TRBV4-3|-|TRBJ1-6
CASSQGAFTPLHF
TGCGCCAGCAGCCAGGGGGCGTTTACACCCCTCCACTTT
>-|TRBV27|-|TRBJ2-2
CASSQEDTGELFF
TGTGCCAGCTCGCAGGAGGACACCGGGGAGCTGTTTTTT
>-|TRBV7-2|TRBD1|TRBJ2-1
CASSRTGTYNEQFF
TGTGCCAGCAGCAGGACAGGTACCTACAATGAGCAGTTCTTC
>-|TRBV30|TRBD2|TRBJ2-1
CARTSGPYNEQFF
TGTGCTCGGACTAGCGGGCCCTACAATGAGCAGTTCTTC
>-|TRBV19|-|TRBJ2-2
CASSTPTGLGYTGELFF
TGTGCCAGTAGTACGCCGACAGGTCTAGGATACACCGGGGAGCTGTTTTTT
>-|TRBV9|-|TRBJ2-3
CASSVVGSTDTQYF
TGTGCCAGCAGCGTAGTGGGCAGCACAGATACGCAGTATTTT
>-|TRBV7-8|TRBD1|TRBJ1-1
CASSWQTGSAFF
TGTGCCAGCAGCTGGCAGACAGGGTCAGCTTTCTTT
>-|TRBV7-9|-|TRBJ2-7
CASQQAVHPYEQYF
TGTGCCAGCCAACAGGCAGTCCATCCCTACGAGCAGTACTTC